The entry below describes one T cell receptor beta chain. The target antigen is unknown. This record belongs to a study of cytotoxic CD8 clonotypes in ibrutinib-treated CLL. Study as a whole: The cohort had over ten relapsed/refractory and some 16 treatment-naive patients, 17 IGHV unmutated. Response samples were taken after a median of around 11 months on treatment, range 6 to 36.

Findings of the study overall: Treatment left the uncommon public clonotypes either contracted or stable in frequency.

Trimming removed 4 bases from V and 6 bases from J, with 15 bases in between. Per the germline V gene, CDR1 is LNHDA and CDR2 is SQIVND (reference sequence). The CDR3 runs to 15 residues. T cells were sequenced at a targeted depth of 1 in 200,000 to 1 in 1 million. Assay used: immunoSEQ multiplex PCR; TCRdb lists only in-frame clones, some missing. The table includes 150,000 or so clones, more than 80% detected once. The starting material was PBMCs, obtained after 24 months of ibrutinib treatment. The rearrangement joins TRBV19 to TRBJ2-2, with D unresolved. The source is a human donor with chronic lymphocytic leukemia. CDR3 nucleotide sequence: TGTGCCAGTAGTAGCCCCGGCCAAGGCGCCGGGGAGCTGTTTTTT. Translation: CASSSPGQGAGELFF.